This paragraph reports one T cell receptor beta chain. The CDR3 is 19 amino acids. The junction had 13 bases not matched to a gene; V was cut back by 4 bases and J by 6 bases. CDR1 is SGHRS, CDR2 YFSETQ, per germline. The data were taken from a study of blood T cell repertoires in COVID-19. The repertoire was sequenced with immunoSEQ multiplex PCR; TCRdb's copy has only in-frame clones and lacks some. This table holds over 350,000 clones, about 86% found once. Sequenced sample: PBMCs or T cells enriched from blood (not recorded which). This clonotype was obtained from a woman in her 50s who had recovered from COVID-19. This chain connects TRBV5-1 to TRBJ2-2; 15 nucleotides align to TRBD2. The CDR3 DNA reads TGCGCCAGCAGCCCCCTCGGACTAGCGGGGGGGCCGGCCGCCGGGGAGCTGTTTTTT. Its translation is CASSPLGLAGGPAAGELFF. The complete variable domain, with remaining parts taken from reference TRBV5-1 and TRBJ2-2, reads KAGVTQTPRYLIKTRGQQVTLSCSPISGHRSVSWYQQTPGQGLQFLFEYFSETQRNKGNFPGRFSGRQFSNSRSEMNVSTLELGDSALYLCASSPLGLAGGPAAGELFFGEGSRLTVL.